The entry that follows covers one TCR beta chain sequence. Unique molecular identifiers were used to barcode this TCRbeta library. Using its own MiXCR run on the PCR reads, TCRdb lists one record per CDR3 protein. The table includes approximately 590,000 distinct CDR3 sequences, about 10% detected once. The source of the sample is a study of T-cell reconstitution after alpha-beta-depleted transplantation in children. Germline loops: CDR1 SGHRS, CDR2 YFSETQ. Trimming pared 0 bases from V and 6 bases from J, leaving 14 bases between. The CDR3 length is 15 residues. The source is a human donor who donated a stem cell graft to a child with acute myeloid leukemia. This chain uses TRBV5-1 with TRBJ2-3, with D hard to call. The sample here was PBMCs from the stem cell graft donor, taken from the stem cell graft. The CDR3 here is CASSLDARGPDTQYF. CDR3 DNA sequence: TGCGCCAGCAGCTTGGACGCAAGAGGACCGGATACGCAGTATTTT. Variable domain in full (rest from reference TRBV5-1 and TRBJ2-3): KAGVTQTPRYLIKTRGQQVTLSCSPISGHRSVSWYQQTPGQGLQFLFEYFSETQRNKGNFPGRFSGRQFSNSRSEMNVSTLELGDSALYLCASSLDARGPDTQYFGPGTRLTVL.